The sequence of this T cell receptor (beta chain) was determined in a study of blood T cell repertoires in COVID-19 (TCRdb year 2020). With regard to the full study: Samples covering the acute and convalescent phases of COVID-19 were provided by collaborators in the United States, Italy and Spain. The material from the prospective study consisted of cDNA or gDNA derived from T cells, B-cell-depleted T cells, or PBMCs. Sample metadata almost always included a de-identified subject ID, COVID-19 status, age in years and sex. The samples were drawn from two sources: the first 160 participants of the ongoing ImmuneRACE study, and approximately 1,300 subjects contributed by 6 global collaborators. Where available, HLA class I and class II types were taken from metadata supplied by the sample provider and were not determined by assay-based typing. The repertoires were made available in a free public database intended to serve as a resource for research on the immune response to SARS-CoV-2. Deeply sampled blood TCRbeta repertoires from subjects exposed to, actively infected with, or recovered from COVID-19 were included in the dataset. The paper's findings and limits, for the study overall: The amount of clinical and demographic metadata varied by source and participant and was provided uncurated.

Remarks on this clone: It has no known antigen specificity. No much larger clone exists at a distance of one base, and base qualities are not known.

The collaborating institutions used their own protocols to collect whole blood in K2EDTA tubes. Collaborator samples were shipped for TCRbeta analysis as frozen whole blood, isolated PBMCs, or DNA extracted from either sample type. Looking up the germline V gene yields CDR1 SGHRS and CDR2 YFSETQ. The CDR3 contains 14 residues, cysteine and phenylalanine counted. Here the CDR3 DNA is all that survives: 42 bases in frame from base 1. Between the V and J ends, shortened by 5 bases and 1 base respectively, the junction contains 11 bases. TCRbeta CDR3 regions were amplified from genomic DNA by means of the immunoSEQ Assay, a bias-controlled multiplex PCR. In the paper's pipeline: Nucleated cell counts per sample were estimated from amplification of reference gene primers within the assay. Sequence reads were collapsed and filtered to measure the absolute abundance of every unique TCRbeta CDR3 rearrangement. Productive Simpson clonality was computed per sample as the square root of Simpson's diversity index over productive rearrangements. TCRdb provides this immuneACCESS table in a form limited to in-frame rearrangements. Some clones are lacking; in checked studies, under half of them reflect an unresolved V gene, and why the rest are absent is not known. The DNA gave D and trimming, while V, J and clone size come from that table. For this sample the table gives about 240,000 clones, of which roughly 86% were detected only once. The leading ten clones occupy 6% to 9% of the sample.

This TCR came from a woman aged 65 to 85 with active or convalescent COVID-19. Sequencing used peripheral blood. This chain is built from TRBV5-1 and TRBJ2-3, with the D gene too uncertain to name. The CDR3 protein: CASSIEIRTDTQYF. Read as DNA, the sequence is TGCGCCAGCAGTATTGAGATACGCACAGATACGCAGTATTTT. Full variable domain (CDR3 extended with the reference TRBV5-1 and TRBJ2-3 proteins): KAGVTQTPRYLIKTRGQQVTLSCSPISGHRSVSWYQQTPGQGLQFLFEYFSETQRNKGNFPGRFSGRQFSNSRSEMNVSTLELGDSALYLCASSIEIRTDTQYFGPGTRLTVL.